The subject of this entry is one T cell receptor (beta chain). V lost 4 bases and J 5 bases, leaving 14 bases between the germline ends. From germline, CDR1 is MDHEN and CDR2 SYDVKM. This CDR3 contains 14 residues. The data were taken from a study of blood T cell repertoires in COVID-19. Study in general: Samples taken during acute and convalescent COVID-19 were collected in the United States, Italy and Spain. PBMCs, B-cell-depleted T cells, or T cells provided the cDNA or gDNA that made up the material.

The table came from immunoSEQ multiplex PCR; TCRdb's copy has only in-frame clones and leaves some out. The repertoire consists of some 77,000 clones, with 85% to 90% occurring once and the leading ten covering around 4%. The chain couples TRBV28 to TRBJ1-1; D is uncertain. Sequencing was performed on peripheral blood. The receptor was derived from an elderly woman with active or convalescent COVID-19. The chain's CDR3 is CASSSSGYRTEAFF. CDR3 DNA sequence: TGTGCCAGCAGTTCCTCGGGTTATCGAACTGAAGCTTTCTTT.